Below, 16 T cell receptor beta chains from the same sample are listed, as sequenced in a study of T cell responses to AZD1222 COVID-19 vaccine. Assay: immunoSEQ multiplex PCR; the TCRdb copy retains only in-frame clones and omits some. This repertoire shows about 110,000 clones, over 80% found once; its top ten account for around 7.5%. This material consisted of peripheral blood, taken on day 0 of AZD1222 vaccination. All receptors come from an adult in good health.

CDR3 sequence reads: CASSFDGLYGYTF. CDR3 nucleotide sequence: TGTGCCAGCAGCTTCGACGGGCTATATGGCTACACCTTC. The chain joins TRBV11-2 to TRBJ1-2; D call uncertain. Looked up from germline, CDR1 is SGHAT and CDR2 is FQNNGV. V was pared by 3 bases and J by 5 bases, with 10 bases between. This CDR3 has 13 amino acids.

The chain uses TRBV29-1 and TRBJ2-7; D tentatively fits TRBD1 or TRBD2 (5 bases each). V was clipped by 7 bases and J by 2 bases, with 12 bases between them. CDR3 length equals 12 residues. The germline CDR1 and CDR2 sequences are SQVTM and ANQGSEA. CDR3 in DNA: TGCAGCGCCCGAAGGGACCCCTACGAGCAGTACTTC. Translated, it gives CSARRDPYEQYF.

The J gene is TRBJ2-7, the V gene TRBV6-2 or TRBV6-3, with D possibly called TRBD1 or TRBD2 (5 bases each). The germline V gene encodes CDR1 MNHEY and CDR2 SVGEGT. Trimming left V 8 bases short and J 0 bases short, with 17 bases between. The CDR3 is 15 amino acids. The CDR3 sequence is CASCPPTGLSYEQYF. CDR3 DNA sequence: TGTGCCAGCTGCCCCCCCACGGGGCTCTCCTACGAGCAGTACTTC.

This sequence joins TRBV29-1 and TRBJ1-2, with TRBD1 matching over 10 bases. From germline, CDR1 is SQVTM and CDR2 ANQGSEA. V lost 6 bases, J lost 4 bases, and 8 bases stayed unmatched. This CDR3 contains 14 residues. This CDR3 is CSVAMGQGTYGYTF. CDR3 coding DNA: TGCAGCGTCGCGATGGGACAGGGGACCTATGGCTACACCTTC. Using reference TRBV29-1 and TRBJ1-2 for the parts outside the CDR3, the full variable domain is SAVISQKPSRDICQRGTSLTIQCQVDSQVTMMFWYRQQPGQSLTLIATANQGSEATYESGFVIDKFPISRPNLTFSTLTVSNMSPEDSSIYLCSVAMGQGTYGYTFGSGTRLTVV.

The J gene is TRBJ1-3, the V gene TRBV10-3; D is ambiguous. CDR1 and CDR2 (germline): ENHRY, SYGVKD. The ends were cut back, 6 bases at V and 0 bases at J, with 6 bases in the middle. The CDR3 is 13 residues long. Written as DNA, the CDR3 is TGTGCCATCAGGGCCCTCTCTGGAAACACCATATATTTT. It specifies CAIRALSGNTIYF.

This clone was recorded only once. The chain is built from TRBV29-1 and TRBJ2-2; TRBD2 might be the D (6 bases). V lost 4 bases to trimming and J lost 7 bases, with 13 bases between them. This CDR3 has 13 amino acids. Germline V gene lookup returns CDR1 SQVTM and CDR2 ANQGSEA. The DNA of the CDR3 is TGCAGCGTTGGTCGGATGGAGGGCGGGGAGCTGTTTTTT. This sequence encodes CSVGRMEGGELFF.

The chain joins TRBV30 to TRBJ1-5, with D tentatively TRBD1 (6 bases). Germline-derived CDR1 and CDR2 are GTSNPN and SVGIG (reference sequence). The CDR3 is 12 residues long. V was trimmed by 8 bases and J by 2 bases, leaving 10 bases between them. This CDR3 reads CAGGRGNQPQHF. In DNA, the CDR3 is TGTGCCGGGGGCAGGGGCAATCAGCCCCAGCATTTT.

This rearrangement joins TRBV6-5 to TRBJ1-6; D unclear. Germline CDR1 MNHEY, CDR2 SVGAGI. CDR3 length: 13 residues. V dropped 6 bases and J dropped 6 bases, with 9 bases sitting between them. The CDR3 loop is CASRLNRNSPLHF. CDR3 coding DNA: TGTGCCAGCAGATTGAACCGTAATTCACCCCTCCACTTT.

The J gene is TRBJ1-1, the V gene TRBV3-1 (or the pseudogene TRBV3-2), with a tentative D call TRBD1 (6 bases). This CDR3 is 13 amino acids long. Germline values: CDR1 LGHDT, CDR2 YNNKEL (reference sequence). V lost 4 bases to trimming and J lost 5 bases, with 11 bases between them. Here the CDR3 reads CASSLEGGTEAFF. CDR3 sequence (DNA): TGTGCCAGCAGCCTCGAGGGGGGAACTGAAGCTTTCTTT.

The J gene is TRBJ2-2, the V gene TRBV18; possible D gene TRBD1, 5 bases. CDR1 is KGHSH and CDR2 is LQKENI in the germline V gene. The V and J ends lost 1 base and 1 base respectively, with 7 bases between them. The CDR3 is 15 residues long. The CDR3, as DNA: TGTGCCAGCTCACCACTCGGACAGAACACCGGGGAGCTGTTTTTT. It codes for CASSPLGQNTGELFF. The entire variable domain, with the rest obtained from reference TRBV18 and TRBJ2-2, is as follows: NAGVMQNPRHLVRRRGQEARLRCSPMKGHSHVYWYRQLPEEGLKFMVYLQKENIIDESGMPKERFSAEFPKEGPSILRIQQVVRGDSAAYFCASSPLGQNTGELFFGEGSRLTVL.

The V and J genes are TRBV19 and TRBJ1-5; TRBD1 matches at 8 bases. The CDR3 has 14 residues. Germline trimming cut 7 bases from V and 1 base from J; bases unmatched to any gene: 3. From germline, CDR1 is LNHDA and CDR2 SQIVND (reference sequence). In nucleotides, the CDR3 is TGTGCCAGTACAGGGGGCTCAAGCAATCAGCCCCAGCATTTT. Translated, it gives CASTGGSSNQPQHF.

The chain is built from TRBV5-1 and TRBJ1-4; unclear D gene. The CDR3 consists of 16 residues. V shed 1 base and J shed 4 bases, with 14 bases lying between them. Per germline, CDR1 SGHRS and CDR2 YFSETQ. CDR3 DNA sequence: TGCGCCAGCAGCTTGAACCCACCCGGACTTAATGAAAAACTGTTTTTT. It translates to CASSLNPPGLNEKLFF.

This clone was counted only a few times. This sequence joins TRBV29-1 and TRBJ2-5, with TRBD1 matching over 9 bases. The ends lost 6 bases at V and 5 bases at J; junction bases unmatched: 10. The CDR3 extends over 14 amino acids. Germline V CDR1 and CDR2: SQVTM, ANQGSEA. The CDR3 spells CSVPEPGTGETQYF. The CDR3 coding sequence is TGCAGCGTCCCCGAGCCCGGGACAGGGGAGACCCAGTACTTC.

The chain links TRBV5-1 to TRBJ1-2; a weak D match, TRBD1 (5 bases). V lost 8 bases to trimming and J lost 3 bases, with 14 bases between them. The germline V gene has CDR1 SGHRS and CDR2 YFSETQ. The CDR3 contains 13 residues. The CDR3 loop is CASGQDIHYGYTF. CDR3 DNA: TGCGCCAGTGGGCAGGACATCCACTATGGCTACACCTTC.

The gene calls are TRBV7-6 and TRBJ2-1, with D possibly TRBD2 on 5 matching bases. CDR1 and CDR2 from the germline V gene are SGHVS and FNYEAQ. CDR3 length: 18 amino acids. The V end was cut by 4 bases, the J end by 6 bases, with 25 bases between. The DNA of the CDR3 is TGTGCCAGCAGCTCCATACAAATGATTCTCGGAGGCGGCAATGAGCAGTTCTTC. It is translated as CASSSIQMILGGGNEQFF.

This chain connects TRBV7-9 to TRBJ1-2, with D possibly TRBD1 on 5 matching bases. CDR1 and CDR2 (germline): SEHNR, FQNEAQ (reference sequence). The CDR3 has 16 residues. V dropped 0 bases and J dropped 4 bases, with 15 bases sitting between them. The CDR3 DNA reads TGTGCCAGCAGCTTAGCGCAGGGAGCGGATAGCTATGGCTACACCTTC. This gives the protein CASSLAQGADSYGYTF.